This TCR beta chain was retrieved from a study of blood T cell repertoires in COVID-19. On the study more broadly: The United States, Italy and Spain were the sources of the acute and convalescent COVID-19 samples. Nucleic acid was either cDNA or gDNA, and it came from T cells, B-cell-depleted T cells, or PBMCs.

V dropped 4 bases and J dropped 0; count of bases not matched to a gene: 6. Germline CDR1 is MGHRA and CDR2 is YSYEKL. The CDR3 contains 16 residues. Per the authors' pipeline: Reference gene primer amplification in the assay estimated nucleated cell counts. Profiling relied on immunoSEQ multiplex PCR, and the TCRdb table lists in-frame clones only, not all of them. From that table come the V and J calls and clone size; the DNA was used to work out D and trimming. The sample holds some 56,000 clones, around 67% seen once. The chain links TRBV4-1 to TRBJ2-1; 7 bases are a match to TRBD2. The sequencing input was peripheral blood. The clonotype comes from a woman aged 50 to 60 with active or convalescent COVID-19. The CDR3 bases are TGCGCCAGCAGCCCCAGAGGCGGGAGCTCCTACAATGAGCAGTTCTTC. The encoded protein is CASSPRGGSSYNEQFF.